The present entry profiles one T cell receptor (beta chain) with its context. What it recognizes is unknown. The length of the CDR3 is 13 residues. V lost 8 bases and J lost 5, with 16 bases in between. Looked up from germline, CDR1 is MDHEN and CDR2 is SYDVKM. The record originates from a study of CD8 T cells in ankylosing spondylitis. Study-level points and caveats: Ankylosing spondylitis blood appeared to carry a characteristic TCR beta motif of roughly eight highly homologous variants.

Using quantitative 5'-RACE with molecular barcodes, the authors made TCR beta libraries. TCRdb passed the 5' RACE reads through MiXCR, listing each CDR3 protein once. The table records roughly 440,000 distinct CDR3 sequences, about a sixth of them present only once. This sequence originates from a male donor with ankylosing spondylitis. Material for sequencing was blood, either unsorted or a sorted T cell fraction (not recorded which). The chain links TRBV28 to TRBJ2-7; possibly TRBD2 for D (7 bases). The CDR3 reads CASWGPGRDEQYF. The CDR3 nucleotides are TGTGCCAGCTGGGGGCCAGGGAGGGACGAGCAGTACTTC.